A selection of T cell receptor beta chains follows, all from one sample in a study of beta chain features in type 1 diabetes. Libraries were prepared by immunoSEQ multiplex PCR; TCRdb keeps only in-frame clonotypes and omits some of them. The sample shows over 650,000 clones, about 14% of them seen only once. The sequenced sample consisted of naive CD4+ T cells from blood. These receptors originate from a man aged 18 to 30 with type 1 diabetes. CDR3s include the opening cysteine and the closing phenylalanine or tryptophan. Each record gives: CDR3 length, J gene, clone size, V gene, D gene, CDR3 DNA, CDR3 protein. A D gene is named only where the DNA matches it firmly. The listing skips clone size in some rows; elsewhere it reads once, few, many or a size class.

13	TRBJ1-2	NA	TRBV6-5	NA	TGTGCCAGCAGCCCTCGGGTTGAGGAAGGCTACACCTTC	CASSPRVEEGYTF
11	TRBJ2-7	few	TRBV20-1	TRBD2	TGCAGTGCTAGGGGAGGGAACGAGCAGTACTTC	CSARGGNEQYF
15	TRBJ2-3	NA	TRBV7-2	TRBD1	TGTGCCAGCAGCCCAGAACAGGGGGGCACAGATACGCAGTATTTT	CASSPEQGGTDTQYF
14	TRBJ2-7	few	TRBV9	NA	TGTGCCAGCAGCGAGGGGACCAGGGGTTCCGAGCAGTACTTC	CASSEGTRGSEQYF
15	TRBJ2-7	few	TRBV4-3	NA	TGCGCCAGCAGCCAAGATCGAGGGGCTCGCTACGAGCAGTACTTC	CASSQDRGARYEQYF
13	TRBJ1-1	few	TRBV28	NA	TGTGCCAGCATAAGAGATGCATGGACTGAAGCTTTCTTT	CASIRDAWTEAFF
14	TRBJ1-2	NA	TRBV7-2	NA	TGTGCCAGCAGCTTAGCGACCGCAGGCTATGGCTACACCTTC	CASSLATAGYGYTF
13	TRBJ1-5	NA	TRBV2	NA	TGTGCCAGCACCCTACATAGCAATCAGCCCCAGCATTTT	CASTLHSNQPQHF
14	TRBJ2-7	few	TRBV30	TRBD1	TGTGCCTGGAGTGTGACAGGGTTCTCCTACGAGCAGTACTTC	CAWSVTGFSYEQYF
16	TRBJ2-5	few	TRBV5-1	TRBD1	TGCGCCAGCAGCTTGCCGGGGACAGGCGGGAAGGAGACCCAGTACTTC	CASSLPGTGGKETQYF
14	TRBJ2-1	few	TRBV11-3	NA	TGTGCCAGCAGCCCCTTAAACTCCTACAATGAGCAGTTCTTC	CASSPLNSYNEQFF
15	TRBJ2-7	few	TRBV6-1	TRBD1	TGTGCCAGCAGTCTTCATTTGGGACAGGGCTACGAGCAGTACTTC	CASSLHLGQGYEQYF
16	TRBJ2-1	once	TRBV5-4	TRBD2	TGTGCCAGCAGCCCTGGCGGCGGGAGAACAAACAATGAGCAGTTCTTC	CASSPGGGRTNNEQFF
15	TRBJ2-2	NA	TRBV4-3	NA	TGCGCCAGCAGCCAAGATCGTAGGTACACCGGGGAGCTGTTTTTT	CASSQDRRYTGELFF
13	TRBJ2-2	few	TRBV7-9	NA	TGTGCCAGCAGCTTAGCAGGGACCGGGGAGCTGTTTTTT	CASSLAGTGELFF
17	TRBJ2-5	NA	TRBV7-9	TRBD2	TGTGCCAGCAGCTGGGGTCTTGACGGGAGGCCGTGGGAGACCCAGTACTTC	CASSWGLDGRPWETQYF
12	TRBJ1-5	NA	TRBV30	NA	TGTGCCTGGGGATGGGATAGACAGCCCCAGCATTTT	CAWGWDRQPQHF
12	TRBJ1-1	few	TRBV2	TRBD1	TGTGCCAGCGGTCAGGGGGGTTCTGAAGCTTTCTTT	CASGQGGSEAFF
14	TRBJ2-5	few	TRBV30	NA	TGTGCCTGGAGTGGGGTGGGGTTTCAAGAGACCCAGTACTTC	CAWSGVGFQETQYF
14	TRBJ2-5	few	TRBV13	NA	TGTGCCAGCAGCTTACAGGGGATCCAAGAGACCCAGTACTTC	CASSLQGIQETQYF
14	TRBJ2-3	few	TRBV13	TRBD1	TGTGCCAGCAGGAGGACAGGCCTCCCAGATACGCAGTATTTT	CASRRTGLPDTQYF
12	TRBJ2-7	few	TRBV10-3	NA	TGTGCCATCAGTGAGTCGTTTTACGAGCAGTACTTC	CAISESFYEQYF
14	TRBJ2-5	few	TRBV4-2	NA	TGTGCCAGCAGCCAAGATAGACTTGAGGAGACCCAGTACTTC	CASSQDRLEETQYF
14	TRBJ2-5	few	TRBV2	TRBD2	TGTGCCACAGGACTAGCGGGAGGACAAGAGACCCAGTACTTC	CATGLAGGQETQYF
16	TRBJ2-3	NA	TRBV4-3	TRBD2	TGCGCCAGCAGCCAGGTAGCGGGGGGCACCACAGATACGCAGTATTTT	CASSQVAGGTTDTQYF
14	TRBJ1-3	NA	TRBV9	NA	TGTGCCAGCAGCGTGGACAGATATGGAAACACCATATATTTT	CASSVDRYGNTIYF
15	TRBJ2-3	NA	TRBV7-6	TRBD2	TGTGCCAGCAGCCAGCGGACTAGCCCCACAGATACGCAGTATTTT	CASSQRTSPTDTQYF